Below, 3 T cell receptor beta chains from the same sample are listed, as sequenced in a study of patients and donors after allogeneic stem cell transplantation. Via MiXCR, TCRdb re-called the RT-PCR reads, giving one row per CDR3 protein. Among some 880,000 distinct CDR3 sequences listed, over 15% were seen once. The specimen was blood, either unsorted or a sorted T cell fraction (not recorded which). These receptors all come from a human donor who was either an allogeneic HSCT recipient or a stem cell or donor lymphocyte infusion donor (not recorded which). It is not recorded whose cells these are; they may come from a transplant donor.

The chain combines TRBV15 with TRBJ1-4; the D gene is possibly TRBD1 (5 bases). V was shortened by 1 base and J by 6 bases, with 12 bases between the two germline ends. The CDR3 sequence is 15 residues long. CDR1 and CDR2 (germline): LNHNV, YYDKDF (reference sequence). CDR3: CATSRGRGGDEKLFF. CDR3 in DNA: TGTGCCACCAGCAGAGGCCGGGGGGGGGATGAAAAACTGTTTTTT.

This clonotype appeared once. The rearrangement uses TRBV12-3 or TRBV12-4 and TRBJ1-2; 9 nucleotides match TRBD1. This CDR3 spans 15 amino acids. The trim removed 1 base at V and 4 bases at J, leaving 4 bases unmatched. The CDR3 bases are TGTGCCAGCAGTTTAGGAGGGACAGGGTTCTATGGCTACACCTTC. Encoded protein: CASSLGGTGFYGYTF.

This clonotype has a handful of counts. The chain's CDR3 is CASSLEGFYYGYTF. For the CDR3, the DNA is TGTGCCAGCAGTTTAGAAGGGTTTTACTATGGCTACACCTTC. This chain links TRBV12-3 or TRBV12-4 with TRBJ1-2; D not resolved. The CDR3 covers 14 residues. V was trimmed by 1 base and J by 3 bases, leaving 9 bases between them.